The clone carrying this T cell receptor beta chain was recorded a few times. Time point specified: pre-sensitization, week 0. Regarding treatment: therapeutic diphenylcyclopropenone sensitization with weekly scalp DPC. These data originate in a study of human T cells and chemical hapten exposure. TCRdb re-called the RACE reads with MiXCR, one entry per CDR3 protein. The data hold about 40,000 distinct CDR3 sequences, with approximately 10% observed a single time. Germline lookup yields CDR1 LGHNT and CDR2 FRNRAP. The CDR3 covers 15 residues. Trimming stripped 3 bases from V and 3 bases from J, with 13 bases between.

The TCR comes from a man aged 30 to 39 with alopecia areata. Some clones in this sample may be carry-over from other donors' samples. The chain has TRBV12-5 and TRBJ2-3; D gene ambiguous. This material consisted of whole blood, taken in connection with sensitization to the hapten diphenylcyclopropenone (DPC). CDR3 protein: CASGLDMKRTDTQYF. The CDR3 bases are TGTGCTAGTGGTTTAGATATGAAGAGGACAGATACGCAGTATTTT.